This TCR beta chain appears in the sequencing data of a study of T cell clones after liver transplantation. On the study more broadly: Tolerant meant at least one year fully off immunosuppression without liver enzymes above twice normal. Overall study results and limits: Circulating graft-donor-reactive CD4 TCRbeta sequences fell significantly post-transplant in most of the 8 subjects. Migration into the graft, not deletion, may explain lost graft donor-reactive T cells.

Remarks on this clone: What it binds is unknown.

V dropped 3 bases and J dropped 5; count of bases not matched to a gene: 5. The CDR3 has 16 residues. Looked up from germline, CDR1 is KGHSH and CDR2 is LQKENI. Using immunoSEQ multiplex PCR, the repertoire was profiled, and TCRdb retains in-frame clones only, with some absent. The sample yields under 55,000 clones, approximately 87% seen once. This sequence originates from a human patient who received a liver transplant. Some T cells may possibly be graft donor cells. The chain employs TRBV18 and TRBJ2-1; 12 nucleotides line up with TRBD2. The sample consisted of CD8+ T cells from blood, taken 12 months after liver transplant. CDR3 coding DNA: TGTGCCAGCTCACCGCCCACTAGCGGGAGGAACAATGAGCAGTTCTTC. It is translated as CASSPPTSGRNNEQFF.